This T cell receptor beta chain was obtained from a study of T cells in Graves' hyperthyroidism and ophthalmopathy. Whole-study results and caveats: A model using 13 V-J features told ophthalmopathy apart from stable hyperthyroidism.

Patients were excluded for uncontrolled infection, other autoimmune disease, pregnancy or lactation. This clonotype was seen a handful of times. Its specificity is unknown. It was RNA transcripts that yielded the amplified TCR beta CDR3 regions. An initial round of RT-PCR targeting the TCR CDR3 relied on the HTBI primer set. TCRdb redid the calling of the multiplex PCR reads with MiXCR, one entry per CDR3 protein. The repertoire holds roughly 180,000 distinct CDR3 sequences, with over 7.5% as singletons. The TCR sequence derives from a woman aged 18-29 years with Graves' hyperthyroidism that later progressed to Graves' ophthalmopathy. The specimen was blood.

As DNA, the CDR3 is TGTGCCAGCAGCCCCATCAAAGGGGATACGCAGTATTTT. Protein sequence: CASSPIKGDTQYF. The chain has TRBV4-2 and TRBJ2-3; D gene ambiguous. In germline, CDR1 is LGHNA, CDR2 YNFKEQ. This CDR3 has 13 amino acids. Trimming shortened V by 4 bases and J by 6 bases, and 11 bases separated the two germline ends.